This TCR beta chain was obtained from a study of identical twins. Notes on the study in general: Invariant MAIT and iNKT cells are populations that could partly confound zero-insertion analyses. Sequences that were out-of-frame, alpha and twin-shared displayed an excess of low generation probability.

In every case, the donor was a healthy Caucasian. TCRdb reprocessed the 5' RACE reads via MiXCR and lists one record per CDR3 protein. This table has approximately 670,000 distinct CDR3 sequences, 5.5% to 6.5% appearing once. The CDR3 runs 14 residues. Germline V CDR1 and CDR2: SGHRS, YFSETQ. Trimming took off 4 bases at V and 7 bases at J, with 15 bases between the two ends. This clonotype came up many times. Its antigen is as yet unknown. The TCR was taken from a man younger than 35 in good health. The gene calls are TRBV5-1 and TRBJ2-1; D is undetermined. Source material: naive T cells sorted from blood. The CDR3 coding sequence is TGCGCCAGCAGCCTGGAAGCAGCTTTGAATGAGCAGTTCTTC. It translates to CASSLEAALNEQFF. The variable domain in full, with the rest retrieved from reference TRBV5-1 and TRBJ2-1, is KAGVTQTPRYLIKTRGQQVTLSCSPISGHRSVSWYQQTPGQGLQFLFEYFSETQRNKGNFPGRFSGRQFSNSRSEMNVSTLELGDSALYLCASSLEAALNEQFFGPGTRLTVL.